This paragraph reports one TCR beta chain. This clonotype is considered medium-sized (0.01 to 0.1%). This clone's antigen is unknown. No quality values exist for individual bases; no much larger clone is one base distant. From the cysteine up to the phenylalanine, the CDR3 has a length of 13 residues. Only the CDR3 DNA stays, 39 bases, in frame from base 1. Trimming takes 6 bases from V and 3 bases from J, and the germline ends sit 12 bases apart. CDR1 and CDR2, per the germline V gene (reference sequence), are MNHNY and SVGAGI. For oncotyping and quantification of minimal residual disease, T-ALL samples were taken at diagnosis from children and adults treated according to protocol. These data come from a study of RUNX1 and TCR beta rearrangement in T-cell leukemia (dated by TCRdb to the early 2020s). Notes on the research overall: The study compared TCR beta rearrangements and CDR3 junctions in roughly 13 T-ALLs carrying mono-allelic acquired RUNX1 mutations versus over 10 RUNX1 wildtype T-ALLs. TCR beta rearrangements in human T-ALL were analyzed for comparison with findings from a Runx1 knockout mouse model. The RUNX1 wildtype T-ALLs were matched on an immature maturation arrest stage, which was defined as the absence of cytoplasmic or surface TCR beta protein. The multicentric trials consisted of GRAALL-2003 and GRAALL-2005. Genomic DNA was subjected to EuroClonality multiplex PCR, after which TCR rearrangements were assessed by Genescan analysis. RUNX1 mutation status of the T-ALL cases had been determined in an earlier study. To allow a comparison of D1 versus D2 segments, the RUNX1 wildtype T-ALLs were chosen so that each carried at least incomplete clonal TCR beta rearrangements. All RUNX1 mutations in the mutated group were heterozygous, approximately 11 in the Runt homology domain and three in the transactivation domain. The maturation arrest stages of RUNX1-mutated T-ALLs were more diverse, with some cases arrested before the onset of TCR beta rearrangement. The full study reports these points: TCR beta CDR3 length or D segment truncation in T-ALLs could not be evaluated because too few clonal rearrangements were available. Usage of the TCR beta J1 cluster was similar in RUNX1-mutated and wildtype T-ALLs, showing no significant difference. Fewer RUNX1-mutated T-ALLs carried clonal TCR beta rearrangements (around 60%) than reported for T-ALL generally (over 75%). Among T-ALL clonal rearrangements, TCR beta D1 segment usage was about 87% in the RUNX1-mutated group and around 56% in the wildtype group, a difference that was not significant.

The library came from PCR. Sequencing relied on an Illumina MiSeq. TCR beta DJ and VDJ rearrangements were characterized by next generation amplicon sequencing. The authors' analysis ran thus. The Vidjil software was used to analyze amplicon sequencing data and identify clonal TCR beta rearrangements. Two-tailed Fisher exact tests compared TCR beta rearrangement characteristics between RUNX1-mutated and wildtype groups. The public sequencing data were trimmed at Q25 with fastp and processed into clonotypes with MiXCR by TCRdb, which kept only in-frame beta chains. Identical CDR3 protein sequences are pooled into one entry, listed with their most common genes and DNA. The V and J calls shown here were made by TCRdb, not taken from the authors' results. The sample table lists about 590 distinct CDR3 sequences, 20% to 25% of them with a count of one. The ten largest account for roughly 29% of the sample.

The TCR comes from a male donor with T-cell acute lymphoblastic leukemia. The sequencing input was blood. The chain was built from TRBV6-6 and TRBJ2-7; D gene: possibly TRBD1, on 6 matching bases. The nucleotide sequence is given as TGTGCCAGCAGGAGGGACACCTACTACGAGCAGTACTTC. This gives the protein CASRRDTYYEQYF.